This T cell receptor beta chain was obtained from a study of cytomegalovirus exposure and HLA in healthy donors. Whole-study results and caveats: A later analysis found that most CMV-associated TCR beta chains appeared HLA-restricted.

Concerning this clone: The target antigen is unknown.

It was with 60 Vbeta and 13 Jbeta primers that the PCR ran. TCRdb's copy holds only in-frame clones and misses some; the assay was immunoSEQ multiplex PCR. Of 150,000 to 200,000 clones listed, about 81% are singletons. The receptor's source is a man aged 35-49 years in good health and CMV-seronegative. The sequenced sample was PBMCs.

CDR3 sequence (DNA): TGTGCCAGCAGGGCCCGTGGGAGCTCCTACAATGAGCAGTTCTTC. It translates to CASRARGSSYNEQFF. The chain employs TRBV6-6 and TRBJ2-1; the D gene is possibly TRBD2 (5 bases). The germline CDR1 and CDR2 sequences are MNHNY and SVGAGI (reference sequence). The CDR3 runs 15 residues. The V end lost 6 bases, the J end lost 0 bases, and 12 bases lay between the germline ends.